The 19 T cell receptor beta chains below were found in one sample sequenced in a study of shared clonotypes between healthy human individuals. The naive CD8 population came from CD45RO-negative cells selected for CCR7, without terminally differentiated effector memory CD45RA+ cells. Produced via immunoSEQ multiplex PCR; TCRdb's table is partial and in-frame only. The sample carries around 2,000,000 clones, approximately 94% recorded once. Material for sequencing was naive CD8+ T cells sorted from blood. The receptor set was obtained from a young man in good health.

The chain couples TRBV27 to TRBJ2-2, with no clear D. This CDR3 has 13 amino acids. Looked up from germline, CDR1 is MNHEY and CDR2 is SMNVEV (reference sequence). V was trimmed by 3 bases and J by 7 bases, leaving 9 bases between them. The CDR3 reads CASSLGAGGELFF. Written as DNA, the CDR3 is TGTGCCAGCAGTTTGGGCGCCGGCGGGGAGCTGTTTTTT.

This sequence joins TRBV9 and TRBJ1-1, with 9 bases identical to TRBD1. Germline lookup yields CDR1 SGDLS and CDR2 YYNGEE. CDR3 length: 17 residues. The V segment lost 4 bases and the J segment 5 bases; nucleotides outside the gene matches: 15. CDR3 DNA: TGTGCCAGCAGCACCCAACTATCGACAGGGGGTGGGACTGAAGCTTTCTTT. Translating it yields CASSTQLSTGGGTEAFF. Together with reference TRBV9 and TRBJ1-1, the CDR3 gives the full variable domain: DSGVTQTPKHLITATGQRVTLRCSPRSGDLSVYWYQQSLDQGLQFLIQYYNGEERAKGNILERFSAQQFPDLHSELNLSSLELGDSALYFCASSTQLSTGGGTEAFFGQGTRLTVV.

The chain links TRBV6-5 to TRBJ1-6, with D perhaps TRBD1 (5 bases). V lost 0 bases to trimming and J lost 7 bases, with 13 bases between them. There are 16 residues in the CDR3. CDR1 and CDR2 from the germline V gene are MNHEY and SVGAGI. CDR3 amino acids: CASSYSPGVTNSPLHF. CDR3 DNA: TGTGCCAGCAGTTACTCTCCGGGGGTAACCAATTCACCCCTCCACTTT.

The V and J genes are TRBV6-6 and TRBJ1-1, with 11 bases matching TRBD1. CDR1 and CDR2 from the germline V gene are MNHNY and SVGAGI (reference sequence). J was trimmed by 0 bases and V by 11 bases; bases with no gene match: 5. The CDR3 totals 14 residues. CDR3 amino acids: CAGTGGEMNTEAFF. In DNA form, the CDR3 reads TGTGCCGGGACAGGGGGAGAGATGAACACTGAAGCTTTCTTT.

In DNA, the CDR3 is TGTGCCAGCAGTGTCGGGGGAGCCTACGAGCAGTACTTC. Protein sequence: CASSVGGAYEQYF. J is TRBJ2-7 and V is TRBV25-1; D might be TRBD2 (6 bases). Trimming removed 4 bases at V and 2 bases at J, with 9 bases between. This CDR3 comprises 13 residues. Looked up from germline, CDR1 is MGHDK and CDR2 is SYGVNS.

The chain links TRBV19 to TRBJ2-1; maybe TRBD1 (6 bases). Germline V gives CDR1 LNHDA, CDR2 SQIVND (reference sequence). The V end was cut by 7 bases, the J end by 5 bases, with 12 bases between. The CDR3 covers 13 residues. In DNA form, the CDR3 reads TGTGCCAGTACCACGACAGGTAACAATGAGCAGTTCTTC. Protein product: CASTTTGNNEQFF.

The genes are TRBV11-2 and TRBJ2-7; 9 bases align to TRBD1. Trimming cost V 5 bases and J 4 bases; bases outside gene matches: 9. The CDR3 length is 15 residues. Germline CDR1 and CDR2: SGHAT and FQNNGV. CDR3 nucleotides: TGTGCCAGCAGCCGAGGGACAGGGACGATTTACGAGCAGTACTTC. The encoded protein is CASSRGTGTIYEQYF.

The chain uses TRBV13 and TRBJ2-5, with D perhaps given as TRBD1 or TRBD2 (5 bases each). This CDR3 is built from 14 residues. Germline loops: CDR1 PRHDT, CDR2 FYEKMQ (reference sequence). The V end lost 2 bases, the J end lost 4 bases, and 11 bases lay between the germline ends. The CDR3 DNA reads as TGTGCCAGCAGCTTACAGGGTGAGGGAGAGACCCAGTACTTC. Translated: CASSLQGEGETQYF.

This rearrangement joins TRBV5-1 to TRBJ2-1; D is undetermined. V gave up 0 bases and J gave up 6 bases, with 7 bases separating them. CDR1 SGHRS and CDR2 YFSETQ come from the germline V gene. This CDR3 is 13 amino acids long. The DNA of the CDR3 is TGCGCCAGCAGCTTGGATCTAGTCAATGAGCAGTTCTTC. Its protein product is CASSLDLVNEQFF.

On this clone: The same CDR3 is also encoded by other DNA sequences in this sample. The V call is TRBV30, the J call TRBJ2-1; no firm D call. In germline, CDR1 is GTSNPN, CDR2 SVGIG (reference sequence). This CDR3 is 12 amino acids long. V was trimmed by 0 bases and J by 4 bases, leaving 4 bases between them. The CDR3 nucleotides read TGTGCCTGGAGTGTAAGGTACAATGAGCAGTTCTTC. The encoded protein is CAWSVRYNEQFF.

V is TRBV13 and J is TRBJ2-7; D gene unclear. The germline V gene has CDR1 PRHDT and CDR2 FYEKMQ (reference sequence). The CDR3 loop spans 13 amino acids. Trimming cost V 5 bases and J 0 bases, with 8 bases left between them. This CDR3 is CASSQAASYEQYF. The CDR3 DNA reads TGTGCCAGCAGCCAGGCCGCCTCCTACGAGCAGTACTTC.

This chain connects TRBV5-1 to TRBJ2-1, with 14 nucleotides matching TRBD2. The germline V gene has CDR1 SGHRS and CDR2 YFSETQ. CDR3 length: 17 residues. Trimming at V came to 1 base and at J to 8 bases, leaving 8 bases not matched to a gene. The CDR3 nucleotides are TGCGCCAGCAGCTTGCCTGAGGGACTAGCGGGGGTGGATGAGCAGTTCTTC. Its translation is CASSLPEGLAGVDEQFF. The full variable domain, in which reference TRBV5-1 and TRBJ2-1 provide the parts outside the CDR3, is KAGVTQTPRYLIKTRGQQVTLSCSPISGHRSVSWYQQTPGQGLQFLFEYFSETQRNKGNFPGRFSGRQFSNSRSEMNVSTLELGDSALYLCASSLPEGLAGVDEQFFGPGTRLTVL.

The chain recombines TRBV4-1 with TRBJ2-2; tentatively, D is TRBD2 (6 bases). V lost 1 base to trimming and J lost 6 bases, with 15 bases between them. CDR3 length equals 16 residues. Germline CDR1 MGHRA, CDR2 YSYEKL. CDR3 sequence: CASSQATGAGPGELFF. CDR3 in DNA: TGCGCCAGCAGCCAAGCCACGGGAGCGGGCCCCGGGGAGCTGTTTTTT.

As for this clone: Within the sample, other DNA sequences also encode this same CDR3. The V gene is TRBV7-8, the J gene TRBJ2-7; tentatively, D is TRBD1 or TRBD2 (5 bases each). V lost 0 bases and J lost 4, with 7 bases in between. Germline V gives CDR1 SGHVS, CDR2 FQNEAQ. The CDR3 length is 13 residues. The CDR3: CASSLAGAYEQYF. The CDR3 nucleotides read TGTGCCAGCAGCTTAGCCGGGGCTTACGAGCAGTACTTC.

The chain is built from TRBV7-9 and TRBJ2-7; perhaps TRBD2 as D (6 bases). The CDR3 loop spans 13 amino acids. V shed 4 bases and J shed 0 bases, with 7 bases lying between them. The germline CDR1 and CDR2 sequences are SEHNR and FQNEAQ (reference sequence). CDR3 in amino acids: CASSWDFSYEQYF. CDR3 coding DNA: TGTGCCAGCAGCTGGGACTTCTCCTACGAGCAGTACTTC. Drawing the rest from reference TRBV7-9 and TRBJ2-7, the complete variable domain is DTGVSQNPRHKITKRGQNVTFRCDPISEHNRLYWYRQTLGQGPEFLTYFQNEAQLEKSRLLSDRFSAERPKGSFSTLEIQRTEQGDSAMYLCASSWDFSYEQYFGPGTRLTVT.

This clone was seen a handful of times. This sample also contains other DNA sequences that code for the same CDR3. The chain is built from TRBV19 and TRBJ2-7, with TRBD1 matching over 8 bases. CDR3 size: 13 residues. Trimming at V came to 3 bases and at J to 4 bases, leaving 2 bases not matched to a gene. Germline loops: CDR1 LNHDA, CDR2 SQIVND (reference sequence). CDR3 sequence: CASSIGQGYEQYF. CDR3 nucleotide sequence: TGTGCCAGTAGTATCGGACAGGGATACGAGCAGTACTTC.

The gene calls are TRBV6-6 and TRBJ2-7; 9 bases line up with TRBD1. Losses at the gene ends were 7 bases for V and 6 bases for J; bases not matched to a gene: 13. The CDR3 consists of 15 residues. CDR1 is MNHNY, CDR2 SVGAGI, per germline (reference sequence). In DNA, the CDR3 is TGTGCCAGCACCCCGGGACAGGGATTATTAGGCGAGCAGTACTTC. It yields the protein CASTPGQGLLGEQYF.

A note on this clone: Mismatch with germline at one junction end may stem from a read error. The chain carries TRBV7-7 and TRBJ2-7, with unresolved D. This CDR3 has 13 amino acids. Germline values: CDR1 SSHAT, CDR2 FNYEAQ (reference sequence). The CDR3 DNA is TGTGCTAGCAGCCCGAGAAAGGACTACGAGCAGTACTTC. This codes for CASSPRKDYEQYF.

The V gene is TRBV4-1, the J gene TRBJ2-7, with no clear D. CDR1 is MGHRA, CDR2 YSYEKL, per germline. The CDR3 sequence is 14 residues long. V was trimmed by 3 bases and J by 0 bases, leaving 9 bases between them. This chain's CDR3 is CASSHKRNSYEQYF. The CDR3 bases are TGCGCCAGCAGCCATAAACGTAACTCCTACGAGCAGTACTTC.